This T cell receptor beta chain was observed in a study of blood T cell repertoires in COVID-19. About the study: Donors in the United States, Italy and Spain gave samples during acute or convalescent COVID-19. T cells, B-cell-depleted T cells, or PBMCs provided the cDNA or gDNA that served as material.

As originally analysed: Using reference gene primer amplification, nucleated cell counts were estimated. Profiled with immunoSEQ multiplex PCR; TCRdb holds only in-frame clones, not every one. V, J and clone size are those of that table, while D and trimming were read from the DNA. This table has roughly 80,000 clones, over 85% appearing once. V shed 4 bases, J shed 7 bases, and the junction held 11 bases outside the gene matches. The CDR3 loop spans 17 amino acids. Germline V lookup: CDR1 LGHDT, CDR2 YNNKEL (reference sequence). This receptor was obtained from a woman of 80 years or more with active or convalescent COVID-19. This chain joins TRBV3-1 (or the pseudogene TRBV3-2) and TRBJ2-1; 12 bases fit TRBD2. The source material was peripheral blood. This CDR3 is CASSPLLAGGPMNEQFF. The CDR3 coding sequence is TGTGCCAGCAGCCCCCTCCTAGCGGGGGGGCCAATGAATGAGCAGTTCTTC.